This T cell receptor beta chain was recovered during a study of T cell repertoires in cytomegalovirus infection. Whole-study context: Use of recently identified HLA-C-restricted and well-studied HLA-B-restricted CMV epitopes was part of the study. Through public TCR beta signatures, both CMV infection and matching HLA type were indicated. Overall study findings and caveats: Adding up the frequency of public TCR beta families identified people who carried CMV plus the relevant HLA. Dominating the ex vivo response were HLA-C-restricted CMV-specific TCR beta clonotypes.

TCRdb processed the reads anew with MiXCR; each CDR3 protein has one entry. Here the sample spans a few hundred thousand distinct CDR3 sequences, 35% to 50% being singletons. This clonotype was counted ten times or more. The antigen is undetermined. Germline V gene data show CDR1 as SGHTA and CDR2 as FQGNSA. Trimming shortened V by 1 base and J by 1 base, and 12 bases separated the two germline ends. This CDR3 region has 16 residues. The chain couples TRBV7-2 to TRBJ2-3, with D possibly TRBD1 on 5 matching bases. The origin of this receptor is a human donor in good health (CMV status not recorded). Some clones in this sample may be carry-over from other donors' samples. Sample: cultured PBMCs, taken from culture after CMV antigen stimulation. The CDR3 reads CASSLGTGDGTDTQYF. The DNA for the CDR3 is TGTGCCAGCAGCTTAGGTACAGGTGATGGCACAGATACGCAGTATTTT. The full variable domain, in which reference TRBV7-2 and TRBJ2-3 provide the parts outside the CDR3, is GAGVSQSPSNKVTEKGKDVELRCDPISGHTALYWYRQSLGQGLEFLIYFQGNSAPDKSGLPSDRFSAERTGGSVSTLTIQRTQQEDSAVYLCASSLGTGDGTDTQYFGPGTRLTVL.